A selection of T cell receptor beta chains follows, all from one sample in a study of shared clonotypes between healthy human individuals. TCRdb's copy holds only in-frame clones and misses some; the assay was immunoSEQ multiplex PCR. The data hold more than 550,000 clones, with roughly two thirds observed a single time. Material for sequencing was memory CD4+ T cells sorted from blood. These receptors all come from a woman aged 25 to 39 in good health. Both conserved end residues are part of each CDR3.

j_gene | v_gene | len | CDR3aa
TRBJ2-7 | TRBV18 | 14 | CASSPKGQGYEQYF
TRBJ1-2 | TRBV4-2 | 14 | CASSQTADAQGYTF
TRBJ1-5 | TRBV19 | 13 | CAISRTGNQPQHF
TRBJ1-1 | TRBV5-4 | 15 | CASSPTGGEPIEAFF
TRBJ1-1 | TRBV5-1 | 14 | CASSSGQENTEAFF
TRBJ2-7 | TRBV7-6 | 11 | CASSPDRVQYF
TRBJ1-5 | TRBV27 | 16 | CASSLREPSSNQPQHF
TRBJ2-1 | TRBV11-1 | 15 | CASSLASGRAASKFF
TRBJ1-4 | TRBV19 | 14 | CASHRTGSNEKLFF
TRBJ2-7 | TRBV9 | 13 | CASSAGELGEQYF
TRBJ1-4 | TRBV28 | 14 | CASRTQGIDEKLFF
TRBJ2-1 | TRBV27 | 15 | CASSLEGDSYNEQFF
TRBJ2-7 | TRBV6-6 | 15 | CASSYSPGVTYEQYF
TRBJ1-2 | TRBV4-1 | 16 | CASSQVWGTADYGYTF
TRBJ2-7 | TRBV7-8 | 17 | CASSLPISWTATYEQYF
TRBJ1-5 | TRBV19 | 17 | CASVSQQGGDSNQPQHF
TRBJ2-3 | TRBV11-2 | 14 | CASSPDGGSWTQYF
TRBJ2-3 | TRBV5-1 | 19 | CASSLDGLAGAVSTDTQYF
TRBJ1-1 | TRBV5-6 | 14 | CASSPSPANTEAFF
TRBJ2-5 | TRBV5-1 | 16 | CASSLEPGRARETQYF
TRBJ2-7 | TRBV4-1 | 15 | CASSQGRQGYYEQYF
TRBJ2-7 | TRBV4-2 | 17 | CASSQEGGLPGPYEQYF
TRBJ2-7 | TRBV7-6 | 16 | CASSLDFRGSSYEQYF
TRBJ2-1 | TRBV28 | 12 | CASTRSYNEQFF
TRBJ2-5 | TRBV6-6 | 14 | CASSYGVLQETQYF
TRBJ1-1 | TRBV28 | 15 | CASKVLGGKNTEAFF
TRBJ2-2 | TRBV2 | 15 | CASKASGSSTGELFF
TRBJ2-7 | TRBV21-1 | 13 | CASSKGEGYEQYF
TRBJ2-3 | TRBV28 | 17 | CASSKAGLAGSTDTQYF
TRBJ1-4 | TRBV5-6 | 14 | CASSLLGGNEKLFF
TRBJ2-7 | TRBV2 | 13 | CASRRQATYEQYF
TRBJ2-5 | TRBV10-3 | 15 | CASSYTGSLQETQYF
TRBJ1-1 | TRBV27 | 17 | CASSSLQGRGWATEAFF
TRBJ1-3 | TRBV19 | 16 | CASSPMGQASGNTIYF
TRBJ1-2 | TRBV5-4 | 13 | CASSLDGAIGYTF
TRBJ2-7 | TRBV6-1 | 15 | CASSEIGTESYEQYF
TRBJ1-5 | TRBV5-1 | 14 | CASSPGTDNQPQHF